Listed below are T cell receptor beta chains from one sample, sequenced in a study of long-term antiretroviral therapy in people with HIV. Using immunoSEQ multiplex PCR, the repertoire was profiled, and TCRdb retains in-frame clones only, with some absent. This sample carries 20,000 to 30,000 clones, around 95% of them seen once, and the ten largest clones take less than 2.5%. This material consisted of unsorted PBMCs, taken roughly 5.1 years after starting antiretroviral therapy. The receptors were gathered from a woman in her forties or fifties with HIV. Both conserved end residues are part of each CDR3. A D gene is named only where the DNA matches it firmly. Expanded clones are given a class, and other clones once, few, many or no size at all.

TRBD1 19 . TRBJ1-1 TRBV7-9 TGTGCCAGCAGCTTAGGTGCTCCGGGACAGGGGGCCCCGAACACTGAAGCTTTCTTT CASSLGAPGQGAPNTEAFF
TRBD1 17 . TRBJ2-2 TRBV27 TGTGCCAGCACCCTACGGGGCGGGACAGGGAACACCGGGGAGCTGTTTTTT CASTLRGGTGNTGELFF
. 13 . TRBJ1-1 TRBV14 TGTGCCAGCAGCCACACAGGGATAACTGAAGCTTTCTTT CASSHTGITEAFF
. 16 . TRBJ2-1 TRBV4-1 TGCGCCAGCAGCCAACAAGGCGCAGGGAGTTGGAATGAGCAGTTCTTC CASSQQGAGSWNEQFF
. 14 . TRBJ2-1 TRBV6-5 TGTGCCAGCAGTTACAGGACACGGTACGATGAGCAGTTCTTC CASSYRTRYDEQFF
TRBD1 16 . TRBJ1-4 TRBV5-6 TGTGCCAGCAGCTTTGGACAGGGGTGGTCTAATGAAAAACTGTTTTTT CASSFGQGWSNEKLFF
TRBD2 15 . TRBJ2-7 TRBV28 TGTGCCAGCAGCTCGGGCTCTAGCGGGAGCAACGAGCAGTACTTC CASSSGSSGSNEQYF
. 12 . TRBJ1-2 TRBV28 TGTGCCAGCAGTTTGATTCGCTATGGCTACACCTTC CASSLIRYGYTF
. 14 . TRBJ1-4 TRBV7-6 TGTGCCAGCAGCTTGGGGGGAACTAATGAAAAACTGTTTTTT CASSLGGTNEKLFF
. 12 . TRBJ2-7 TRBV27 TGTGCCACCGCAGTAAGCTCCTACGAGCAGTACTTC CATAVSSYEQYF
. 14 . TRBJ2-1 TRBV7-2 TGTGCCAGCAGCTCCAATACTGCGTCCGGTGAGCAGTTCTTC CASSSNTASGEQFF
. 16 . TRBJ2-2 TRBV7-9 TGTGCCAGCAGCTTAAGCCCCGGGGCGAACACCGGGGAGCTGTTTTTT CASSLSPGANTGELFF
. 14 once TRBJ1-2 TRBV7-8 TGTGCCAGCAGCCCACAAACAGCGATCTATGGCTACACCTTC CASSPQTAIYGYTF
TRBD1 17 . TRBJ1-5 TRBV7-8 TGTGCCAGCAGCTTAGCGGGGACAGGGGCTAGCAATCAGCCCCAGCATTTT CASSLAGTGASNQPQHF
. 11 . TRBJ2-7 TRBV20-1 TGCAGTGCTAGAGCCCATTACGAGCAGTACTTC CSARAHYEQYF
TRBD2 19 . TRBJ2-3 TRBV4-1 TGCGCCAGCAGCCAAGAAATGGGATTCGTAGCGGGAGAAAAAGATACGCAGTATTTT CASSQEMGFVAGEKDTQYF
. 15 . TRBJ2-1 TRBV29-1 TGCAGCGTTGAAGTAGAGGTGGTGGCATACAATGAGCAGTTCTTC CSVEVEVVAYNEQFF
TRBD2 18 . TRBJ2-3 TRBV7-3 TGTGCCAGCAGCTTAGCTTCTGGCGGGAGAGGAGCGGGAGATACGCAGTATTTT CASSLASGGRGAGDTQYF
TRBD2 12 . TRBJ2-7 TRBV9 TGTGCCAGCAGCCCTTGGGGGGGGGAGCAGTACTTC CASSPWGGEQYF
TRBD1 15 . TRBJ1-3 TRBV7-2 TGTGCCAGCAGCGGACAGGGGTACTCTGGAAACACCATATATTTT CASSGQGYSGNTIYF
. 13 . TRBJ2-7 TRBV6-5 TGTGCCAGCAGTCGAGGATTCTCCTACGAGCAGTACTTC CASSRGFSYEQYF
TRBD1 15 . TRBJ2-1 TRBV9 TGTGCCAGCAGCGTAGAGGGGGCGCTTTACAATGAGCAGTTCTTC CASSVEGALYNEQFF
. 16 . TRBJ1-6 TRBV7-6 TGTGCCAGCAGCTTAGGCGGGCAGCCCAGTAATTCACCCCTCCACTTT CASSLGGQPSNSPLHF
. 12 . TRBJ2-3 TRBV5-4 TGTGCCAGCAGCTTGGTAGGCGGGACGCAGTATTTT CASSLVGGTQYF
TRBD1 14 . TRBJ1-2 TRBV2 TGTGCCAGCAGTGCGGGGACAGGGAACTATGGCTACACCTTC CASSAGTGNYGYTF
. 13 . TRBJ1-1 TRBV7-9 TGTGCCAGCAGCCGGACAGAGGGCACTGAAGCTTTCTTT CASSRTEGTEAFF
. 16 . TRBJ2-1 TRBV7-2 TGTGCCAGCAGCAAAAAAGCGGGCCCCGGCTATAATGAGCAGTTCTTC CASSKKAGPGYNEQFF
TRBD1 13 . TRBJ2-1 TRBV11-3 TGTGCCAGCAGCTGGAGACAGGGGAGTGAGCAGTTCTTC CASSWRQGSEQFF
. 11 . TRBJ2-5 TRBV7-9 TGTGCCAGCAGCTCCGCGGAGACCCAGTACTTC CASSSAETQYF
TRBD2 14 . TRBJ2-7 TRBV2 TGTGCCAGCAGACTAGCGGGAGGACCCTACGAGCAGTACTTC CASRLAGGPYEQYF
. 13 . TRBJ2-3 TRBV9 TGTGCCAGCAGCCCCTTCTCGACAGATACGCAGTATTTT CASSPFSTDTQYF
. 16 large TRBJ1-2 TRBV16 TGTGCCAGCAGCGCAATTCTAGGCCTGCCGGTCTATGGCTACACCTTC CASSAILGLPVYGYTF
TRBD2 15 once TRBJ2-2 TRBV27 TGTGCCAGCAGTCCTAGCGGGAGGGGCACCGGGGAGCTGTTTTTT CASSPSGRGTGELFF
. 13 . TRBJ1-5 TRBV7-2 TGTGCCAGCAGCTTAGTCCAGAATCAGCCCCAGCATTTT CASSLVQNQPQHF
TRBD1 15 once TRBJ2-2 TRBV27 TGTGCCAGCAGTCCCGGACAGGGGGCATCCGGGGAGCTGTTTTTT CASSPGQGASGELFF
TRBD2 15 . TRBJ2-7 TRBV4-1 TGCGCCAGCAGCCAAGTGGACAGCGGGGGGAGCGAGCAGTACTTC CASSQVDSGGSEQYF
. 13 . TRBJ1-1 TRBV7-3 TGTGCCAGCAGCTTATATGGGTCCACTGAAGCTTTCTTT CASSLYGSTEAFF
. 13 . TRBJ2-5 TRBV19 TGTGCCAGTAGTTTACAGGCCCAAGAGACCCAGTACTTC CASSLQAQETQYF
. 13 . TRBJ2-4 TRBV9 TGTGCCAGCAGCGTAGGGAGTGGATACATTCAGTACTTC CASSVGSGYIQYF
TRBD2 14 . TRBJ2-1 TRBV5-4 TGTGCCAGCAGCGCTGGACTAGCGGGCAATGAGCAGTTCTTC CASSAGLAGNEQFF
. 14 . TRBJ2-5 TRBV9 TGTGCCAGCAGCGTAGTTGGGGGCCCGGAGACCCAGTACTTC CASSVVGGPETQYF
TRBD2 14 . TRBJ2-1 TRBV6-5 TGTGCCAGCTCTCCGGGGCTAGCGGACAATGAGCAGTTCTTC CASSPGLADNEQFF
. 15 . TRBJ2-7 TRBV11-2 TGTGCCAGCAGCTTAACCGGGACGGGTCCCTACGAGCAGTACTTC CASSLTGTGPYEQYF
. 14 . TRBJ1-1 TRBV27 TGTGCCAGCAGTTTAGGGGGTTGGGGCACTGAAGCTTTCTTT CASSLGGWGTEAFF
. 16 . TRBJ1-2 TRBV28 TGTGCCAGCAGTTTCAACACTGACATAACTGACTATGGCTACACCTTC CASSFNTDITDYGYTF
TRBD1 19 . TRBJ1-5 TRBV27 TGTGCCAGCAGTTTAGACCCCCCGGTACAGAGGGGGCTTCGTCAGCCCCAGCATTTT CASSLDPPVQRGLRQPQHF
. 13 . TRBJ1-4 TRBV2 TGTGCCAGCAGTGGGAACCCGGGGTTTGGGCTGTTTTTT CASSGNPGFGLFF
TRBD2 18 . TRBJ2-2 TRBV7-8 TGTGCCAGCAGCTTACGTTTCCTAGCGGGAGGGGTCCTCGGGGAGCTGTTTTTT CASSLRFLAGGVLGELFF
. 12 . TRBJ1-2 TRBV11-2 TGTGCCAGCAGCTTCCCCGCGGCCGGCTACACCTTC CASSFPAAGYTF
. 15 . TRBJ2-5 TRBV11-2 TGTGCCAGCAGACCCTGGACGGGGGAAGGGGAGACCCAGTACTTC CASRPWTGEGETQYF
TRBD1 14 . TRBJ1-4 TRBV4-3 TGCGCCAGCAGCCAAGGACAGGGCAATGAAAAACTGTTTTTT CASSQGQGNEKLFF
. 15 . TRBJ1-2 TRBV9 TGTGCCAGCAGCGTAGCTTGGGGTTCTAACTATGGCTACACCTTC CASSVAWGSNYGYTF